This is a list of T cell receptor beta chains from one sample in a study of OX40 agonist ivuxolimab in advanced cancers. Data came from immunoSEQ multiplex PCR; TCRdb stores just in-frame clones and leaves some out. Of roughly 76,000 clones detected, 88% appear once; the ten largest clones hold about 4%. The specimen was CD4+ or CD8+ T cells sorted from blood, collected in a trial of the OX40 agonist ivuxolimab. Receptors were obtained from an adult with an advanced solid tumor such as melanoma, head and neck, liver or kidney cancer. CDR3s include the opening cysteine and the closing phenylalanine or tryptophan. A D gene is named only where the DNA matches it firmly. Clone size is not always given. Where it is, it says once, few, many or a class for expanded clones.

clone_size,v_call,d_call,j_call,cdr3_length,cdr3_aa,cdr3_nt
NA,TRBV11-3,NA,TRBJ1-1,16,CASSLGGGRGYTEAFF,TGTGCCAGCAGCTTAGGCGGGGGACGGGGGTACACTGAAGCTTTCTTT
NA,TRBV5-4,NA,TRBJ2-1,15,CASSQNLQDGNEQFF,TGTGCCAGCAGCCAAAACCTCCAGGACGGTAATGAGCAGTTCTTC
once,TRBV27,TRBD1,TRBJ1-1,16,CASSLSGGAGGTEAFF,TGTGCCAGCAGTTTATCGGGCGGGGCAGGGGGGACTGAAGCTTTCTTT
few,TRBV6-1,NA,TRBJ2-7,13,CASSVGGSYEQYF,TGTGCCAGCAGTGTTGGGGGATCCTACGAGCAGTACTTC
NA,TRBV10-2,NA,TRBJ2-7,13,CARGPESSYEQYF,TGCGCCAGGGGGCCGGAAAGCTCCTACGAGCAGTACTTC
few,TRBV5-1,NA,TRBJ1-4,15,CASSLDGTTNEKLFF,TGCGCCAGCAGCTTGGACGGGACAACTAATGAAAAACTGTTTTTT
NA,TRBV7-3,TRBD2,TRBJ2-3,15,CASSPQAGITDTQYF,TGTGCCAGCAGCCCCCAAGCGGGAATCACAGATACGCAGTATTTT
NA,TRBV28,NA,TRBJ2-7,12,CAISGYSYEQYF,TGTGCCATCTCAGGATACTCCTACGAGCAGTACTTC
NA,TRBV6-1,NA,TRBJ1-5,12,CASSGANQPQHF,TGTGCCAGTTCCGGGGCCAATCAGCCCCAGCATTTT
NA,TRBV7-9,NA,TRBJ2-5,12,CASSYVTETQYF,TGTGCCAGCAGCTACGTTACGGAGACCCAGTACTTC
NA,TRBV19,NA,TRBJ1-5,16,CASSIGSGMGNQPQHF,TGTGCCAGTAGTATCGGTTCAGGGATGGGCAATCAGCCCCAGCATTTT
NA,TRBV6-5,NA,TRBJ2-7,15,CASRKSLAGVYEQYF,TGTGCCAGCAGAAAAAGCCTAGCTGGGGTCTACGAGCAGTACTTC
NA,TRBV2,NA,TRBJ2-3,15,CASSAGSTGTDTQYF,TGTGCCAGCAGTGCAGGCTCGACGGGCACAGATACGCAGTATTTT
few,TRBV19,NA,TRBJ2-6,19,CASNPKGAGASSGANVLTF,TGTGCCAGTAACCCCAAAGGAGCAGGGGCGAGCTCTGGGGCCAACGTCCTGACTTTC
NA,TRBV2,TRBD1,TRBJ2-3,15,CASSLGQIGTDTQYF,TGTGCCAGCAGCTTGGGACAGATAGGCACAGATACGCAGTATTTT
NA,TRBV19,NA,TRBJ2-3,15,CASSDRALGADTQYF,TGTGCCAGTAGTGATCGCGCATTGGGGGCAGATACGCAGTATTTT
NA,TRBV6-6,TRBD1,TRBJ2-3,14,CASSYQGQADTQYF,TGTGCCAGCAGTTATCAAGGACAGGCAGATACGCAGTATTTT
NA,TRBV7-9,NA,TRBJ2-3,17,CASSLGVTKAGTDTQYF,TGTGCCAGCAGCTTGGGGGTGACTAAAGCGGGTACAGATACGCAGTATTTT
NA,TRBV4-2,TRBD2,TRBJ2-3,17,CASSQEVWREGGDTQYF,TGTGCCAGCAGCCAAGAAGTATGGCGGGAGGGCGGGGATACGCAGTATTTT
NA,TRBV7-9,TRBD2,TRBJ2-5,19,CASSLALGLAGGPGETQYF,TGTGCCAGCAGCTTAGCCCTGGGACTAGCGGGAGGGCCGGGGGAGACCCAGTACTTC
NA,TRBV5-1,NA,TRBJ2-3,15,CASSFYGSQTDTQYF,TGCGCCAGCAGCTTCTACGGGAGCCAAACAGATACGCAGTATTTT
medium-sized,TRBV15,NA,TRBJ1-5,12,CATSVNHQPQHF,TGTGCCACCAGCGTGAACCATCAGCCCCAGCATTTT
NA,TRBV19,NA,TRBJ1-2,13,CATTGPSDYGYTF,TGTGCCACCACAGGCCCGAGCGACTATGGCTACACCTTC
NA,TRBV6-5,TRBD1,TRBJ1-1,14,CASSFWTGGTEAFF,TGTGCCAGCAGTTTCTGGACAGGGGGGACTGAAGCTTTCTTT
NA,TRBV9,NA,TRBJ2-3,13,CASSRQGTDTQYF,TGTGCCAGCAGCCGACAGGGCACAGATACGCAGTATTTT
NA,TRBV5-1,NA,TRBJ2-7,14,CASSLGGTHYEQYF,TGCGCCAGCAGCTTGGGCGGTACCCACTACGAGCAGTACTTC
NA,TRBV2,NA,TRBJ2-3,14,CASSEVVAQDTQYF,TGTGCCAGCAGTGAAGTGGTAGCGCAGGATACGCAGTATTTT
NA,TRBV5-1,NA,TRBJ2-3,13,CASSLGTEDTQYF,TGCGCCAGCAGCTTGGGCACCGAGGATACGCAGTATTTT
NA,TRBV5-1,NA,TRBJ1-1,13,CASSSIGETEAFF,TGCGCCAGCAGCTCTATAGGGGAGACTGAAGCTTTCTTT